What follows are 32 T cell receptor beta chains derived from one specimen sequenced in a study of blood T cell repertoires in COVID-19. The table came from immunoSEQ multiplex PCR; TCRdb's copy has only in-frame clones and leaves some out. The table lists about 110,000 clones, 80% to 90% of them singletons. What was sequenced was peripheral blood. The receptor source for this set is a woman older than 75 with active or convalescent COVID-19.

The chain carries TRBV9 and TRBJ2-2, with a weak D call TRBD2 (5 bases). The ends were cut back, 4 bases at V and 0 bases at J, with 16 bases in the middle. Looked up from germline, CDR1 is SGDLS and CDR2 is YYNGEE. The CDR3 spans 17 residues. This CDR3 is CASSIPRERANTGELFF. Here the CDR3 DNA reads TGTGCCAGCAGCATCCCCCGTGAGAGGGCGAACACCGGGGAGCTGTTTTTT.

The chain has TRBV5-1 and TRBJ2-1; 7 bases are shared with TRBD1. The CDR3 sequence is 12 residues long. V was pared by 5 bases and J by 6 bases, with 2 bases of the junction left unmatched. Germline lookup yields CDR1 SGHRS and CDR2 YFSETQ. CDR3 protein: CASRRDSNEQFF. CDR3 DNA: TGCGCCAGCAGACGGGACAGCAATGAGCAGTTCTTC.

CDR3 DNA sequence: TGTGCCAGCAGCTTACTCTCGACGGGAGCCCGCGGATGGGGGGAGCTGTTTTTT. This encodes CASSLLSTGARGWGELFF. This chain uses TRBV7-2 with TRBJ2-2; a possible D gene is TRBD2 (6 bases). Germline CDR1 and CDR2: SGHTA and FQGNSA. The CDR3 is 18 amino acids. Trimming removed 2 bases at V and 8 bases at J, with 24 bases between.

This chain links TRBV9 with TRBJ2-2; TRBD1 matches 10 bases. With 4 bases clipped from V and 2 bases from J, the junction kept 8 bases outside the gene matches. The CDR3 has 17 residues. CDR1 is SGDLS, CDR2 YYNGEE, per germline. The CDR3 DNA reads as TGTGCCAGCAGCCAAAGCTGGACAGGGGGAAACACCGGGGAGCTGTTTTTT. Translated, it gives CASSQSWTGGNTGELFF. The variable domain in full, completed from reference TRBV9 and TRBJ2-2, reads DSGVTQTPKHLITATGQRVTLRCSPRSGDLSVYWYQQSLDQGLQFLIQYYNGEERAKGNILERFSAQQFPDLHSELNLSSLELGDSALYFCASSQSWTGGNTGELFFGEGSRLTVL.

The V call is TRBV2, the J call TRBJ1-2, with unresolved D. This CDR3 spans 13 amino acids. Trimming shortened V by 3 bases and J by 1 base, and 6 bases separated the two germline ends. Germline CDR1 SNHLY, CDR2 FYNNEI. The CDR3 here is CASSEEGNYGYTF. CDR3 DNA sequence: TGTGCCAGCAGTGAGGAGGGTAACTATGGCTACACCTTC.

V usage is TRBV5-6 and J usage is TRBJ2-1, with TRBD1 matching 10 bases. The CDR3 extends over 14 amino acids. Germline CDR1 is SGHDT and CDR2 is YYEEEE. V shed 3 bases, J shed 6 bases, and the junction held 3 bases outside the gene matches. CDR3 sequence reads: CASSYWTGGNEQFF. Here the CDR3 DNA reads TGTGCCAGCAGCTACTGGACAGGGGGCAATGAGCAGTTCTTC.

This clone was seen only once. Here the CDR3 reads CASSFTTGENEKLFF. CDR3 bases: TGTGCCAGCAGCTTCACGACAGGGGAGAATGAAAAACTGTTTTTT. The V and J genes are TRBV7-9 and TRBJ1-4; 8 bases fit TRBD1. In germline, CDR1 is SEHNR, CDR2 FQNEAQ (reference sequence). This CDR3 has 15 residues. V trimming: 3 bases; J trimming: 5 bases; junction bases outside the gene matches: 5.

The chain couples TRBV9 to TRBJ1-2, with a possible D match to TRBD1 (5 bases). Trimming cost V 0 bases and J 2 bases, with 8 bases left between them. The CDR3 has 14 residues. Germline CDR1 reads SGDLS; CDR2 reads YYNGEE. CDR3 residues: CASSVGRGNYGYTF. The DNA of the CDR3 is TGTGCCAGCAGCGTAGGGAGGGGAAACTATGGCTACACCTTC. Full variable domain (remainder filled in from reference TRBV9 and TRBJ1-2): DSGVTQTPKHLITATGQRVTLRCSPRSGDLSVYWYQQSLDQGLQFLIQYYNGEERAKGNILERFSAQQFPDLHSELNLSSLELGDSALYFCASSVGRGNYGYTFGSGTRLTVV.

V and J are TRBV28 and TRBJ2-2; TRBD1 matches 7 bases. This CDR3 contains 14 residues. The germline CDR1 and CDR2 sequences are MDHEN and SYDVKM. Losses at the gene ends were 7 bases for V and 2 bases for J; bases not matched to a gene: 4. CDR3 amino acids: CASTRGGNTGELFF. In DNA, the CDR3 is TGTGCCAGCACGCGAGGGGGCAACACCGGGGAGCTGTTTTTT. The full variable domain, its missing parts supplied by reference TRBV28 and TRBJ2-2, is DVKVTQSSRYLVKRTGEKVFLECVQDMDHENMFWYRQDPGLGLRLIYFSYDVKMKEKGDIPEGYSVSREKKERFSLILESASTNQTSMYLCASTRGGNTGELFFGEGSRLTVL.

The rearrangement uses TRBV29-1 and TRBJ2-7; 7 bases map to TRBD2. The CDR3 is made up of 12 amino acids. CDR1 and CDR2 from the germline V gene are SQVTM and ANQGSEA. V was pared by 6 bases and J by 5 bases, with 7 bases of the junction left unmatched. CDR3 DNA: TGCAGCGTGGGGCGGGGGATCCACGAGCAGTACTTC. Its protein product is CSVGRGIHEQYF.

The gene calls are TRBV7-9 and TRBJ2-7; a possible D gene is TRBD2 (5 bases). This CDR3 spans 13 amino acids. Trimming removed 7 bases from V and 0 bases from J, with 10 bases in between. CDR1 SEHNR and CDR2 FQNEAQ come from the germline V gene (reference sequence). The CDR3 nucleotides read TGTGCCAGCATCCGGACTGGCTCCTACGAGCAGTACTTC. Amino acids: CASIRTGSYEQYF.

The CDR3 coding sequence is TGCGCCAGCAGCCTGACAGGGGACTATGGCTACACCTTC. It specifies CASSLTGDYGYTF. J is TRBJ1-2 and V is TRBV5-1; TRBD1 matches at 8 bases. CDR3 length: 13 amino acids. J gave up 3 bases and V 4 bases, and 2 bases lay outside the gene matches. Germline-derived CDR1 and CDR2 are SGHRS and YFSETQ.

This sequence joins TRBV10-3 and TRBJ2-6; 8 positions match TRBD1. The CDR3 loop spans 16 amino acids. Germline V gene sequence: CDR1 ENHRY, CDR2 SYGVKD. V was clipped by 3 bases and J by 0 bases; unmatched bases: 1. The CDR3 nucleotides read TGTGCCATCAGTGAAACAGGGGGCTCTGGGGCCAACGTCCTGACTTTC. It codes for CAISETGGSGANVLTF.

This sequence joins TRBV18 and TRBJ2-1; 13 bases line up with TRBD2. The length of the CDR3 is 19 residues. Germline values: CDR1 KGHSH, CDR2 LQKENI. V shed 4 bases and J 0 bases; nucleotides not matched to a gene: 9. The CDR3 here is CASSLRTSGSRYSYNEQFF. As DNA, the CDR3 is TGTGCCAGCTCACTGAGGACTAGCGGGAGTCGGTACTCCTACAATGAGCAGTTCTTC.

This CDR3 reads CASSTGGSYEQYF. For the CDR3, the DNA is TGTGCCAGCAGCACAGGGGGATCCTACGAGCAGTACTTC. The chain is built from TRBV6-5 and TRBJ2-7, with 8 bases fitting TRBD1. CDR1 MNHEY and CDR2 SVGAGI come from the germline V gene. The CDR3 is made up of 13 amino acids. Trimming took 6 bases from V and 1 from J; bases not matched to a gene: 2.

This clone was counted once. The chain uses TRBV5-4 and TRBJ2-7; TRBD1 matches at 7 bases. Germline V lookup: CDR1 SGHNT, CDR2 YYREEE (reference sequence). The V gene end was trimmed by 4 bases and the J gene end by 2 bases; junction bases not matched to a gene: 6. The CDR3 loop spans 14 amino acids. CDR3 protein: CASSTGQWAYEQYF. In DNA form, the CDR3 reads TGTGCCAGCAGCACGGGACAGTGGGCCTACGAGCAGTACTTC.

The rearrangement links TRBV2 to TRBJ2-1, with 13 bases fitting TRBD2. V shed 6 bases, J shed 7 bases, and the junction held 9 bases outside the gene matches. Germline CDR1 SNHLY, CDR2 FYNNEI. The CDR3 totals 16 residues. The DNA of the CDR3 is TGTGCCAGCAGACATGGGACTAGCGGGATGTTTAATGAGCAGTTCTTC. Amino acids: CASRHGTSGMFNEQFF.

J is TRBJ2-7 and V is TRBV6-5; D gene unclear. Germline CDR1 MNHEY, CDR2 SVGAGI. Deletions cut 8 bases from V and 4 bases from J, with 9 bases between. This CDR3 is 11 amino acids long. The CDR3 bases are TGTGCCAGCGCAGAAGCGTACGAGCAGTACTTC. Translated, it gives CASAEAYEQYF.

The rearrangement joins TRBV5-4 to TRBJ2-2, with TRBD2 matching over 7 bases. The germline V gene has CDR1 SGHNT and CDR2 YYREEE (reference sequence). The junction had 4 bases not matched to a gene; V was cut back by 0 bases and J by 5 bases. CDR3 size: 15 residues. The CDR3 sequence: CASSLALAATGELFF. CDR3 bases: TGTGCCAGCAGCTTGGCGCTAGCGGCTACCGGGGAGCTGTTTTTT.

The chain links TRBV7-2 to TRBJ1-3; a possible D gene is TRBD1 (5 bases). V was clipped by 5 bases and J by 7 bases, with 18 bases between them. The germline V gene encodes CDR1 SGHTA and CDR2 FQGNSA. The CDR3 consists of 15 residues. The DNA for the CDR3 is TGTGCCAGCAGCCCCCTCCGGGGGGGGATCAACACCATATATTTT. Translated, it gives CASSPLRGGINTIYF.

For the CDR3, the DNA is TGCAGCGTTGACGCGGGGGACACCGGGGAGCTGTTTTTT. Protein sequence: CSVDAGDTGELFF. The chain has TRBV29-1 and TRBJ2-2, with 7 bases aligning to TRBD2. Germline lookup yields CDR1 SQVTM and CDR2 ANQGSEA. The CDR3 sequence is 13 residues long. V shed 3 bases, J shed 3 bases, and the junction held 1 base outside the gene matches.

The chain carries TRBV6-6 and TRBJ2-5; tentatively, D is TRBD1 (5 bases). CDR3 length equals 16 residues. V was cut by 0 bases and J by 5 bases, with 16 bases left in between. CDR1 and CDR2 from the germline V gene are MNHNY and SVGAGI (reference sequence). The CDR3 DNA reads as TGTGCCAGCAGTTACTCGAAAAGGGGCTCGAGGGAGACCCAGTACTTC. This encodes CASSYSKRGSRETQYF.

The genes are TRBV19 and TRBJ1-2, with 9 bases matching TRBD1. Germline assignment: CDR1 LNHDA and CDR2 SQIVND (reference sequence). J gave up 7 bases and V 5 bases, and 8 bases lay outside the gene matches. The CDR3 is 14 residues long. CDR3 region: CASSLRDRVGGYTF. The CDR3 DNA reads as TGTGCCAGTAGTCTCCGGGACAGGGTAGGTGGCTACACCTTC.

DNA of the CDR3: TGTGCCAGCAGTTCCGGGACACCGAGCTCCTACAATGAGCAGTTCTTC. This codes for CASSSGTPSSYNEQFF. J is TRBJ2-1 and V is TRBV6-5; possible D gene TRBD1, 6 bases. This CDR3 is built from 16 residues. The V gene's germline CDR1 is MNHEY and CDR2 SVGAGI. V was pared by 4 bases and J by 0 bases, with 13 bases between.

The V and J genes are TRBV6-5 and TRBJ1-1, with D perhaps TRBD1 (5 bases). Trimming took off 6 bases at V and 3 bases at J, with 11 bases between the two ends. The germline CDR1 and CDR2 sequences are MNHEY and SVGAGI. The CDR3 runs 13 residues. The CDR3 DNA reads TGTGCCAGCAGGGAGGGAGGGGACACTGAAGCTTTCTTT. It translates to CASREGGDTEAFF.

The chain links TRBV19 to TRBJ1-1; no reliable D call. The germline V and J ends were trimmed by 5 bases and 0 bases, with 7 bases remaining between them. This CDR3 has 13 residues. Germline CDR1 is LNHDA and CDR2 is SQIVND (reference sequence). The CDR3 nucleotides are TGTGCCAGTAGTGTCACAGTGAACACTGAAGCTTTCTTT. Residues: CASSVTVNTEAFF.

The rearrangement uses TRBV3-1 (or the pseudogene TRBV3-2) and TRBJ2-2; 7 nucleotides match TRBD1. V was clipped by 4 bases and J by 3 bases; unmatched bases: 8. The CDR3 is 16 amino acids. Germline CDR1 LGHDT, CDR2 YNNKEL (reference sequence). This CDR3 is CASSRDRTGDTGELFF. The CDR3 coding sequence is TGTGCCAGCAGCCGCGACAGGACAGGAGACACCGGGGAGCTGTTTTTT.

The genes are TRBV6-5 and TRBJ1-2; D perhaps matches TRBD1 (5 bases). Trimming removed 7 bases at V and 5 bases at J, with 14 bases between. Germline V gene sequence: CDR1 MNHEY, CDR2 SVGAGI. This CDR3 comprises 13 residues. Here the CDR3 reads CASTSGTVYGYTF. DNA for the CDR3: TGTGCCAGCACTTCCGGGACTGTGTATGGCTACACCTTC.

In regard to this clone: A junction boundary mismatches the germline segment, possibly from a read error. CDR3 DNA: TGTGCCAGCAGCCCAGGGTTGGTGTACAGTGAGCAGTTCTTC. The encoded protein is CASSPGLVYSEQFF. The chain carries TRBV7-2 and TRBJ2-1; a possible D gene is TRBD1 (5 bases). Per the germline V gene, CDR1 is SGHTA and CDR2 is FQGNSA. This CDR3 region has 14 residues.

This clone was observed once. The CDR3 reads CATSRASHLRTSGSTDTQYF. In DNA form, the CDR3 reads TGTGCCACCAGCAGAGCTTCGCACCTCAGGACTAGCGGGAGCACAGATACGCAGTATTTT. The gene calls are TRBV15 and TRBJ2-3; 11 bases line up with TRBD2. This CDR3 has 20 amino acids. V dropped 1 base and J dropped 0; count of bases not matched to a gene: 12. Germline V gene lookup returns CDR1 LNHNV and CDR2 YYDKDF (reference sequence).

The chain uses TRBV9 and TRBJ2-7; D ambiguous. The germline V and J ends were trimmed by 0 bases and 3 bases, with 10 bases remaining between them. Per germline, CDR1 SGDLS and CDR2 YYNGEE. This CDR3 has 14 residues. The CDR3 sequence: CASSVASSRYEQYF. The CDR3 DNA follows: TGTGCCAGCAGCGTAGCGTCTTCTCGCTACGAGCAGTACTTC.

The DNA for the CDR3 is TGTGCCAGCAGCCCTCTCGATCGGTCAGGCGGAAACACCATATATTTT. Its translation: CASSPLDRSGGNTIYF. V is TRBV3-1 (or the pseudogene TRBV3-2) and J is TRBJ1-3; D unclear. Looked up from germline, CDR1 is LGHDT and CDR2 is YNNKEL (reference sequence). The CDR3 contains 16 residues. Trimming removed 4 bases from V and 4 bases from J, with 17 bases in between.